This TCR beta chain was documented in a study of T cell responses to AZD1222 COVID-19 vaccine. As concerns this clone: What it recognizes is unknown.

Second-dose schedules of about 4 or about 12 weeks were combined. Only in-frame clones appear in the TCRdb table, and some are missing; sequencing was by immunoSEQ multiplex PCR. The repertoire holds about 120,000 clones, with approximately 90% as singletons. Study outcomes and limitations: Possibly, clonal diversity was underestimated; donors were largely white British and included more females.

Trimming removed 4 bases at V and 4 bases at J, with 10 bases between. The CDR3 contains 13 residues. CDR1 SGDLS and CDR2 YYNGEE come from the germline V gene. This sequence originates from an adult who received the AZD1222 COVID-19 vaccine. The sample in question was peripheral blood, obtained 28 days after the second AZD1222 dose. V gene TRBV9 combines with J gene TRBJ2-3; D is perhaps TRBD1 (6 bases). In DNA, the CDR3 is TGTGCCAGCAGCCATGAGGGGGCAGATACGCAGTATTTT. As protein: CASSHEGADTQYF.